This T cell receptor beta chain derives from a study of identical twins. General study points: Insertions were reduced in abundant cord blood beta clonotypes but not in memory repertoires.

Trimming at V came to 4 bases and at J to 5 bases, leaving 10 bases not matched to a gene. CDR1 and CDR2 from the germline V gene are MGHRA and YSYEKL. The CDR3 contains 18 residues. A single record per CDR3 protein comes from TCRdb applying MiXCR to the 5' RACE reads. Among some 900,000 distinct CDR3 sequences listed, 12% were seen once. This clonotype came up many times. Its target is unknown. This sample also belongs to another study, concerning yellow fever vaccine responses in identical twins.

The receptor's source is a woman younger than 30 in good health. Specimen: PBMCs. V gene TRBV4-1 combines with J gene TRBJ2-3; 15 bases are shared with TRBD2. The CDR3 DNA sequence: TGCGCCAGCAGCCCCCGGACTAGCGGGGGGGCCGGGGAAGATACGCAGTATTTT. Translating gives CASSPRTSGGAGEDTQYF.